These 28 T cell receptor beta chains share one sample of origin, sequenced in a study of CD8 T cells in Susac syndrome. An amount of RNA that ranged from about 0.45 to 1 ug was reverse transcribed with random hexamers. TCRdb reanalysed the immunoSEQ multiplex PCR reads using MiXCR and keeps one entry per CDR3 protein. The sample consists of over 95,000 distinct CDR3 sequences, about nine tenths of them appearing once. The specimen was CD4+ T cells from PBMCs. These TCRs come from a human donor in good health.

This chain joins TRBV4-3 and TRBJ2-7; TRBD1 might be the D (5 bases). The V end lost 0 bases, the J end lost 5 bases, and 14 bases lay between the germline ends. CDR3 size: 15 residues. The germline CDR1 and CDR2 sequences are LGHNA and YSLEER. DNA for the CDR3: TGCGCCAGCAGCCAAGAATCGACCAGGGCTCACGAGCAGTACTTC. Encoded protein: CASSQESTRAHEQYF.

This sequence joins TRBV21-1 and TRBJ2-1; the table's D call, TRBD1, was not checked against the DNA. TRBV21-1 is a known pseudogene. This CDR3 region has 17 residues. As DNA, the CDR3 is TGTGCCAGCAGCAAAGCTGCCGGGACAGGGGACCGGTATGAGCAGTTCTTC. Amino acid sequence: CASSKAAGTGDRYEQFF.

The chain employs TRBV5-4 and TRBJ2-2; TRBD2 matches 7 bases. The germline CDR1 and CDR2 sequences are SGHNT and YYREEE (reference sequence). The CDR3 contains 14 residues. Losses at the gene ends were 4 bases for V and 6 bases for J; bases not matched to a gene: 6. Written as DNA, the CDR3 is TGTGCCAGCAGCCGGGGGGAGTCTTCCGGGGAGCTGTTTTTT. Translation gives CASSRGESSGELFF.

The chain uses TRBV18 and TRBJ2-1; tentatively, D is TRBD2 (6 bases). From germline, CDR1 is KGHSH and CDR2 LQKENI. The CDR3 runs to 16 residues. Between the trimmed V and J ends, which lost 1 base and 5 bases, there was a span of 15 bases. As DNA, the CDR3 is TGTGCCAGCTCACCACGTAGGCTAGCGTACGACAATGAGCAGTTCTTC. This codes for CASSPRRLAYDNEQFF.

The V call is TRBV4-3, the J call TRBJ1-1; D unclear. Germline V lookup: CDR1 LGHNA, CDR2 YSLEER. The CDR3 spans 11 residues. Trimming removed 9 bases from V and 5 bases from J, with 10 bases in between. DNA for the CDR3: TGCGCCAGTTTTGGCGGGACTGAAGCTTTCTTT. It specifies CASFGGTEAFF.

The rearrangement joins TRBV6-2 or TRBV6-3 to TRBJ1-1; TRBD1 matches 7 bases. The length of the CDR3 is 16 residues. V shed 6 bases and J 1 base; nucleotides not matched to a gene: 11. In germline, CDR1 is MNHEY, CDR2 SVGEGT. In DNA, the CDR3 is TGTGCCAGCAGCCCAGGAACCAGGGGGGAGAACACTGAAGCTTTCTTT. Residues: CASSPGTRGENTEAFF.

V and J are TRBV6-5 and TRBJ2-1; D gene unclear. The length of the CDR3 is 14 residues. Between the trimmed V and J ends, which lost 0 bases and 3 bases, there was a span of 6 bases. CDR1 is MNHEY, CDR2 SVGAGI, per germline. CDR3 region: CASSYSLGYNEQFF. The CDR3 bases are TGTGCCAGCAGTTACTCGCTCGGCTACAATGAGCAGTTCTTC.

This chain uses TRBV19 with TRBJ2-5, with 9 bases matching TRBD1. CDR1 is LNHDA, CDR2 SQIVND, per germline (reference sequence). This CDR3 has 15 amino acids. Trimming took 6 bases from V and 4 from J; bases not matched to a gene: 9. CDR3 nucleotides: TGTGCCAGTAGGGCGGGACAGGGAGAAGGAGAGACCCAGTACTTC. Translated, it gives CASRAGQGEGETQYF.

The chain joins TRBV6-2 or TRBV6-3 to TRBJ1-3, with D tentatively TRBD1 (5 bases). CDR1 and CDR2 (germline): MNHEY, SVGEGT. The V end was cut by 6 bases, the J end by 0 bases, with 12 bases between. The CDR3 totals 15 residues. CDR3 sequence reads: CASRSPGSSGNTIYF. DNA of the CDR3: TGTGCCAGCAGGAGCCCAGGGAGCTCTGGAAACACCATATATTTT.

The chain joins TRBV9 to TRBJ1-3; D unresolved. Germline V lookup: CDR1 SGDLS, CDR2 YYNGEE. V lost 0 bases and J 3 bases, leaving 10 bases between the germline ends. This CDR3 region has 15 residues. The CDR3 loop is CASSVEQQGGNTIYF. The CDR3 DNA reads as TGTGCCAGCAGCGTAGAGCAGCAAGGTGGAAACACCATATATTTT.

This sequence joins TRBV20-1 and TRBJ1-1, with D unclear. Trimming stripped 5 bases from V and 10 bases from J, with 14 bases between. Per germline, CDR1 DFQATT and CDR2 SNEGSKA (reference sequence). CDR3 size: 11 residues. CDR3 region: CSASEYLGAFF. The CDR3 DNA follows: TGCAGTGCTTCCGAATATCTCGGAGCTTTCTTT.

V and J are TRBV20-1 and TRBJ2-1, with TRBD1 matching 8 bases. Germline CDR1 reads DFQATT; CDR2 reads SNEGSKA (reference sequence). V shed 5 bases, J shed 0 bases, and the junction held 12 bases outside the gene matches. The CDR3 loop spans 17 amino acids. The CDR3 nucleotides read TGCAGTGCTTACGTCCACCCAGGGGGCAGCTCCTACAATGAGCAGTTCTTC. Amino acids: CSAYVHPGGSSYNEQFF.

V gene TRBV16 combines with J gene TRBJ2-5; D is unclear. The CDR3 extends over 14 amino acids. Trimming took off 2 bases at V and 2 bases at J, with 9 bases between the two ends. Germline assignment: CDR1 KGHSY and CDR2 FQNENV. The CDR3 loop reads CASSQEGYQETQYF. CDR3 DNA: TGTGCCAGCAGCCAAGAAGGGTATCAAGAGACCCAGTACTTC.

This clonotype was observed a few times. V usage is TRBV5-6 and J usage is TRBJ2-1; a weak D match, TRBD1 (6 bases). The CDR3 is 13 amino acids. Germline V gene sequence: CDR1 SGHDT, CDR2 YYEEEE. The germline V and J ends were trimmed by 3 bases and 4 bases, with 8 bases remaining between them. The CDR3: CASSSQGYNEQFF. As DNA, the CDR3 is TGTGCCAGCAGCTCACAGGGATACAATGAGCAGTTCTTC. The variable domain in full, completed from reference TRBV5-6 and TRBJ2-1, reads DAGVTQSPTHLIKTRGQQVTLRCSPKSGHDTVSWYQQALGQGPQFIFQYYEEEERQRGNFPDRFSGHQFPNYSSELNVNALLLGDSALYLCASSSQGYNEQFFGPGTRLTVL.

This sequence joins TRBV5-6 and TRBJ1-1, with D perhaps matching TRBD1 (5 bases). This CDR3 is 15 amino acids long. V was trimmed by 5 bases and J by 5 bases, leaving 19 bases between them. Germline V gene sequence: CDR1 SGHDT, CDR2 YYEEEE. The CDR3 region has the DNA TGTGCCAGCAGTCGTTGGGATACGGGGCGGACTGAAGCTTTCTTT. Its translation is CASSRWDTGRTEAFF.

The J gene is TRBJ2-1, the V gene TRBV6-2 or TRBV6-3; 9 bases fit TRBD2. The V gene end was trimmed by 2 bases and the J gene end by 8 bases; junction bases not matched to a gene: 7. Germline V gene lookup returns CDR1 MNHEY and CDR2 SVGEGT. This CDR3 contains 15 residues. CDR3 amino acids: CASSYGAGGPYEQFF. In DNA, the CDR3 is TGTGCCAGCAGTTACGGGGCGGGGGGGCCCTATGAGCAGTTCTTC.

The rearrangement uses TRBV21-1 and TRBJ2-7; whether TRBD1, the table's D call, matches the DNA was not checked. TRBV21-1 is an annotated pseudogene. The CDR3 is 17 amino acids. The CDR3: CASSSTLPGQGHREQYF. The CDR3 coding sequence is TGTGCCAGCAGCAGCACCTTACCGGGACAGGGGCATCGGGAGCAGTACTTC.

The V call is TRBV9, the J call TRBJ1-2; D is perhaps TRBD1 (5 bases). V lost 0 bases and J 2 bases, leaving 8 bases between the germline ends. Germline CDR1 reads SGDLS; CDR2 reads YYNGEE. This CDR3 has 14 residues. The DNA for the CDR3 is TGTGCCAGCAGCGTAGTAGGGGACAACTATGGCTACACCTTC. It encodes CASSVVGDNYGYTF.

V gene TRBV14 combines with J gene TRBJ1-6; perhaps TRBD1 as D (5 bases). The V gene lost 0 bases and the J gene lost 12 bases, with 9 bases spanning the gap. The CDR3 runs to 13 residues. Germline assignment: CDR1 SGHDN and CDR2 FVKESK. CDR3 coding DNA: TGTGCCAGCAGCCAAGATAGCAGGGTACCCCTCCACTTT. Its protein is CASSQDSRVPLHF.

In this sample, this clonotype turned up once. The CDR3 protein is CSALTGGVDQPQHF. DNA for the CDR3: TGCAGTGCCCTGACAGGGGGCGTAGATCAGCCCCAGCATTTT. The V gene is TRBV20-1, the J gene TRBJ1-5; 10 bases fit TRBD1. V lost 6 bases to trimming and J lost 5 bases; unmatched junction nucleotides: 7. The length of the CDR3 is 14 residues. Germline assignment: CDR1 DFQATT and CDR2 SNEGSKA (reference sequence).

This clonotype appeared a single time. The genes are TRBV6-2 or TRBV6-3 and TRBJ2-1; 9 nucleotides line up with TRBD2. The CDR3 extends over 13 amino acids. The J segment lost 6 bases and the V segment lost 6 bases, leaving 3 bases of the junction unmatched. Germline V gives CDR1 MNHEY, CDR2 SVGEGT. The CDR3 region is CASRGTSSNEQFF. DNA for the CDR3: TGTGCCAGCAGGGGGACTAGCAGCAATGAGCAGTTCTTC.

The chain is built from TRBV10-3 and TRBJ2-7; D might be TRBD2 (6 bases). Germline-derived CDR1 and CDR2 are ENHRY and SYGVKD. Trimming took 5 bases from V and 4 from J, leaving 15 bases between them. The CDR3 runs to 14 residues. Here the CDR3 DNA reads TGTGCCATCAGTCCGGGACTTAGTCTTTACGAGCAGTACTTC. Translated, it gives CAISPGLSLYEQYF.

In this sample, this clonotype turned up a few times. V usage is TRBV13 and J usage is TRBJ2-7, with 13 bases matching TRBD2. The CDR3 is 15 amino acids. Germline CDR1 is PRHDT and CDR2 is FYEKMQ (reference sequence). V lost 7 bases to trimming and J lost 7 bases; unmatched junction nucleotides: 10. CDR3: CASTPTSGGPGEQYF. Here the CDR3 DNA reads TGTGCCAGCACCCCGACTAGCGGGGGGCCGGGGGAGCAGTACTTC.

The chain employs TRBV10-3 and TRBJ1-6; D gene unclear. This CDR3 is 15 amino acids long. CDR1 is ENHRY and CDR2 is SYGVKD in the germline V gene. Trimming removed 2 bases from V and 0 bases from J, with 5 bases in between. In nucleotides, the CDR3 is TGTGCCATCAGTGAGGAGGGCTCCTATAATTCACCCCTCCACTTT. Amino acids: CAISEEGSYNSPLHF.

This chain links TRBV12-3 or TRBV12-4 with TRBJ2-4; D may correspond to TRBD1 or TRBD2 (5 bases each). Trimming removed 7 bases at V and 0 bases at J, with 13 bases between. This CDR3 has 15 amino acids. CDR3 sequence reads: CASTGDGLAKNIQYF. CDR3 DNA sequence: TGTGCCAGCACCGGGGACGGGCTAGCCAAAAACATTCAGTACTTC.

This chain uses TRBV29-1 with TRBJ2-7; D gene unclear. Germline assignment: CDR1 SQVTM and CDR2 ANQGSEA. This CDR3 is built from 16 residues. V was trimmed by 0 bases and J by 5 bases, leaving 20 bases between them. The CDR3 nucleotides read TGCAGCGTTGAAGATCGGGCGGCCGGCCGTCCCAACGAGCAGTACTTC. Its translation is CSVEDRAAGRPNEQYF.

V gene TRBV29-1 combines with J gene TRBJ1-1; 9 positions match TRBD1. The CDR3 is 14 amino acids. V shed 7 bases, J shed 3 bases, and the junction held 9 bases outside the gene matches. Germline V gives CDR1 SQVTM, CDR2 ANQGSEA. The CDR3: CSARTGVGYTEAFF. The CDR3, as DNA: TGCAGCGCCAGGACAGGGGTCGGGTACACTGAAGCTTTCTTT.

The V call is TRBV6-6, the J call TRBJ2-5; D not resolved. The CDR3 contains 12 residues. V was pared by 10 bases and J by 4 bases, with 13 bases between. Germline CDR1 is MNHNY and CDR2 is SVGAGI (reference sequence). This chain's CDR3 is CATTERRETQYF. The DNA for the CDR3 is TGTGCCACCACAGAGAGAAGAGAGACCCAGTACTTC.